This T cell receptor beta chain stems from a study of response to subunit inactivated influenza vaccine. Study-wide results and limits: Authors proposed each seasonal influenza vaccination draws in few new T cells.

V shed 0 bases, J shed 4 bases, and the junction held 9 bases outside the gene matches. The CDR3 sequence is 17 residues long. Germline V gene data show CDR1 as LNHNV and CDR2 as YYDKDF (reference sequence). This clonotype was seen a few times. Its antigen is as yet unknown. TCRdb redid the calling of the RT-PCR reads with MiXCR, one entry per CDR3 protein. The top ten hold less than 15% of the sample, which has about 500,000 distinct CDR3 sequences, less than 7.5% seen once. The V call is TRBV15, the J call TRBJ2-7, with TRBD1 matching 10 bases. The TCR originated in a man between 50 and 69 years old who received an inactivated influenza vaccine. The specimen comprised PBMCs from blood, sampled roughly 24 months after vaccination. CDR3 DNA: TGTGCCACCAGCAGAGAATATCAGGGACAGGGGTATTACGAGCAGTACTTC. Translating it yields CATSREYQGQGYYEQYF.